Following are 2 T cell receptor beta chains from one sample sequenced in a study of tumor and adjacent non-tumor tissue in lung cancer. Three rounds of nested PCR, following a modified ARM-PCR protocol, produced the TCRbeta library. A single record per CDR3 protein comes from TCRdb applying MiXCR to the multiplex PCR reads. This table holds 100,000 to 120,000 distinct CDR3 sequences, approximately 84% found once. The template was RNA from unsorted bulk tissue. The sequenced material came from lung tumor tissue. Receptors originate from a man aged 65 to 79 with non-small cell lung cancer.

The chain carries TRBV11-3 and TRBJ1-4; maybe TRBD1 (6 bases). Looked up from germline, CDR1 is SGHNT and CDR2 is YENEEA. The CDR3 extends over 14 amino acids. V lost 10 bases, J lost 7 bases, and 19 bases lay in between. CDR3 bases: TGTGCCACGAGTAGGACAGTCACTGGTGAAAAACTGTTTTTT. As protein: CATSRTVTGEKLFF.

As for this clonotype: The CDR3 does not end in the conserved phenylalanine or tryptophan, so this is likely a read error. J is TRBJ2-1 and V is TRBV4-1, with TRBD2 identical over 12 bases. The germline V gene encodes CDR1 MGHRA and CDR2 YSYEKL. This CDR3 contains 19 residues. The CDR3 sequence is CAISHPGLAGGPGKNEQFI. CDR3 nucleotides: TGCGCCATCAGCCATCCGGGGCTAGCGGGGGGGCCAGGTAAAAATGAGCAGTTCATC.